This T cell receptor beta chain was recorded in a study of blood T cells in healthy people across ages (dated by TCRdb to the mid-2010s). For context, the study as a whole: Template switching captured roughly one uniquely barcoded TCR beta cDNA molecule per two T cells in model experiments. Age-related changes in TCR beta repertoire diversity were measured in the study by deep sequencing normalized with unique cDNA molecular identifiers. The donors were split into four age groups: young (average 16 years), middle-aged (39), aged (more than 60) and long-lived (under 85). Donors of different ages were randomly distributed across sequencing lanes to avoid experimental bias. Using the same blood draw, the study looked at two additional independent replicas of 1 million unique cDNA reads for two donors, one aged 18 to 30 and the other aged 80 or older. General findings and caveats noted by the study authors: Because donor CMV infection status was unknown, age-related changes in expanded clonotypes were potentially confounded. Because profiling used bulk unsorted PBMCs, naive and antigen-experienced compartments could not be compared conclusively. The long-lived group showed more naive CD4+ T cells, fewer expanded clones and increased TCR diversity than the aged group, suggesting age selection. Observed TCR beta diversity correlated strongly with the percentage of naive T cells measured by flow cytometry. Observed TCR beta diversity per million T cells fell roughly linearly with age, and a significant reduction was already apparent by age roughly 40. Estimates of total diversity based on one million sequenced T cells were regarded as lower bounds and as underestimates.

Receptor libraries were prepared by 5' RACE. The second PCR ran for about 7 to 11 cycles and used a J-beta primer mix along with a sample-barcoded 5' primer. A template-switch 5' adaptor carrying 12 random nucleotides introduced a unique molecular identifier onto each TCR beta cDNA molecule. Each sample yielded at least 3 million CDR3-containing paired-end reads. All of the RNA was converted into first-strand cDNA using the Mint cDNA synthesis kit, with a TRBC-specific oligonucleotide serving as the primer. Following uracil-DNA glycosylase treatment, a first 18-cycle PCR with universal primers M1SS and BC2_uni_R was performed on all cDNA. On the study's bioinformatics: Normalization of each sample was performed by random selection of 1 million high-quality reads, each carrying a distinct molecular identifier. Reads with shared molecular identifiers were discarded instead of being binned into consensus sequences. MiTCR, run with a Q25 quality threshold and the strictest error-elimination algorithm, handled CDR3 identification, clonotype clustering and error correction. A nonparametric unseen species model using Euler transformation provided a lower-bound estimate of total TCR beta diversity. TCRdb trimmed public reads at Q25 via fastp, called clones via MiXCR and kept in-frame beta chains. Identical CDR3 protein sequences are pooled into one entry, listed with their most common genes and DNA. It is TCRdb's table, rather than the study itself, that gives the V and J calls and clone size. The sample data list 1.5 million to 2 million distinct CDR3 sequences, and more than 35% of these were observed just once. The ten largest clones take up about 23% of the sample.

This clonotype has only a few counts. The antigen this receptor binds is unknown. Base qualities are missing; no much larger clone stands one base away. The germline V gene specifies SGHVS as CDR1 and FNYEAQ as CDR2. The CDR3 holds 18 amino acids from the cysteine to the phenylalanine. Kept here is only the CDR3 DNA, which spans 54 bases and is read in frame from base 1. V is clipped by 0 bases and J by 4 bases, and the sequence between their germline boundaries is 21 bases long. The approximately 41 donors, aged roughly 6 to 100 years, were systemically healthy Caucasian individuals from Russia. Each donor gave ten milliliters of peripheral blood, drawn into EDTA-treated Vacutainer tubes. Ficoll-Paque density-gradient centrifugation was used to isolate PBMCs, with at least 6 million obtained per sample. Total RNA was extracted from PBMCs with Trizol reagent, with at least 6 micrograms obtained per sample. For every donor, flow cytometry on a PBMC aliquot measured the percentage of naive CD45RAhigh/CD27high T cells.

Sequences were obtained from blood. The chain is made from TRBV7-6 and TRBJ1-1, and perhaps TRBD1 as D gene, on 5 matching bases. The TCR was taken from a human donor in good health. The nucleotides are TGTGCCAGCAGCTTAGCCGGAGTAAGGGGAAGGGCGAGCACTGAAGCTTTCTTT. It translates as CASSLAGVRGRASTEAFF.